The rows below give T cell receptor beta chains drawn from one sample of a study of blood T cells in healthy people across ages. In TCRdb, the 5' RACE reads were re-called with MiXCR into one record per CDR3 protein. The data contain 710,000 or so distinct CDR3 sequences, over 20% of them seen just once; the ten biggest clones take up under 25%. The sequenced sample was blood. These receptors were obtained from a man aged 65 to 79 in good health. Each CDR3 is given with its conserved first and last residue. The D gene is left open where the match is weak. The size field is filled for only some rows; it gives once, few, many or a size class.

TRBV18	TRBJ2-3	few	-	CASSPPARDTQYF	TGTGCCAGCTCACCACCTGCGAGGGATACGCAGTATTTT
TRBV5-1	TRBJ2-5	many	-	CASSPGTRQETQYF	TGCGCCAGCAGCCCCGGGACACGACAAGAGACCCAGTACTTC
TRBV20-1	TRBJ2-1	few	-	CSASNVEQFF	TGCAGTGCTTCAAACGTTGAGCAGTTCTTC
TRBV9	TRBJ1-4	few	TRBD1	CASSVQGASNEKLFF	TGTGCCAGCAGCGTACAGGGGGCGTCTAATGAAAAACTGTTTTTT
TRBV25-1	TRBJ1-1	few	TRBD1	CASSPRQGARKVFF	TGTGCCAGCAGTCCACGACAGGGGGCGAGAAAAGTTTTCTTT
TRBV12-3/TRBV12-4	TRBJ2-3	-	-	CASRTYSTDTQYF	TGTGCCAGCAGAACTTACAGCACAGATACGCAGTATTTT
TRBV7-6	TRBJ1-1	-	-	CASSLAGQTSAAFF	TGTGCCAGCAGCTTAGCAGGACAAACATCGGCGGCTTTCTTT
TRBV9	TRBJ2-5	-	-	CASSAGRTNQETQYF	TGTGCCAGCAGCGCGGGCAGGACAAACCAAGAGACCCAGTACTTC
TRBV6-2/TRBV6-3	TRBJ1-4	-	-	CASSYGRNGKLFF	TGTGCCAGCAGTTACGGGCGGAATGGAAAACTGTTTTTT
TRBV3-1	TRBJ2-3	few	-	CAGSQGMGGGATDTQYF	TGTGCCGGCAGCCAAGGAATGGGGGGCGGTGCGACAGATACGCAGTATTTT
TRBV20-1	TRBJ2-5	-	TRBD2	CSARVGAGVVETQYF	TGCAGTGCTAGAGTAGGGGCGGGGGTCGTCGAGACCCAGTACTTC
TRBV3-1	TRBJ2-1	few	TRBD2	CASSQRSGSYYNEQFF	TGTGCCAGCAGCCAAAGAAGCGGGAGTTATTACAATGAGCAGTTCTTC
TRBV20-1	TRBJ2-7	-	-	CSARNGYRGEQYF	TGCAGTGCTAGGAACGGTTATCGCGGCGAGCAGTACTTC
TRBV7-2	TRBJ2-3	-	-	CASSSRPTGPSTDTQYF	TGTGCCAGCAGCTCCAGACCCACGGGACCCAGCACAGATACGCAGTATTTT
TRBV7-6	TRBJ2-1	-	TRBD2	CASSYTLAGTFGEQFF	TGTGCCAGCAGCTATACTCTAGCGGGGACTTTTGGTGAGCAGTTCTTC
TRBV20-1	TRBJ2-6	-	-	CAWGGGANVLTF	TGCGCCTGGGGCGGTGGGGCCAACGTCCTGACTTTC
TRBV20-1	TRBJ2-3	-	-	CSARDGASTDTQYF	TGCAGTGCTAGGGACGGAGCTAGCACAGATACGCAGTATTTT
TRBV3-1	TRBJ2-4	few	TRBD2	CASSQESSVALLGLAGSKNIQYF	TGTGCCAGCAGCCAAGAAAGTTCTGTGGCCTTGTTGGGGCTAGCGGGGTCCAAAAACATTCAGTACTTC
TRBV6-1	TRBJ1-4	-	-	CASSPLAGKEKLFF	TGTGCCAGCAGCCCATTGGCAGGGAAGGAAAAACTGTTTTTT
TRBV29-1	TRBJ2-7	-	-	CSVVDFDLANRADEQYF	TGCAGCGTTGTTGATTTCGACCTAGCTAACAGGGCAGACGAGCAGTACTTC